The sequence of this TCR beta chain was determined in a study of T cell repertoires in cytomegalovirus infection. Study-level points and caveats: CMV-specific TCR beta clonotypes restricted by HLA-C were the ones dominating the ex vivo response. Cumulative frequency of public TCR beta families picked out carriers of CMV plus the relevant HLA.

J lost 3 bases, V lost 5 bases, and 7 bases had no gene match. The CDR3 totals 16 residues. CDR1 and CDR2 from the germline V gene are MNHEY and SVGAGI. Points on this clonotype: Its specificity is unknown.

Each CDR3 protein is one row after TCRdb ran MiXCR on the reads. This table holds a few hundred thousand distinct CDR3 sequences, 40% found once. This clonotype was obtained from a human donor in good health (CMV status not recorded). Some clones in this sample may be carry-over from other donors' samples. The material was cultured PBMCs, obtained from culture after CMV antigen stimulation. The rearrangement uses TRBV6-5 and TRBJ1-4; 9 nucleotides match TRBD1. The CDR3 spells CASSLTGGRANEKLFF. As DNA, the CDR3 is TGTGCCAGCAGTCTAACAGGGGGCCGGGCTAATGAAAAACTGTTTTTT.